This TCR beta chain was observed in a study of a mutant IDH1 vaccine in newly diagnosed glioma. Overall study context: Earlier therapy was either radiotherapy, temozolomide, or both, and most got both.

Stated time point: week 35, safety follow-up. In the vaccine, a single dose held 300 ug of the mutant IDH1 20-mer peptide, along with topical imiquimod. Trimming took 4 bases from V and 2 from J; bases not matched to a gene: 6. CDR3 size: 15 residues. Germline CDR1 and CDR2: SGDLS and YYNGEE. Assay: immunoSEQ multiplex PCR; the TCRdb copy retains only in-frame clones and omits some. The sample lists tens of thousands of clones; about four fifths were seen once. Of note for this clone: Its target is unknown.

This rearrangement joins TRBV9 to TRBJ2-1; 7 bases fit TRBD2. This specimen consisted of PBMCs, obtained from a glioma patient whose treatment included an IDH1 peptide vaccine. This TCR came from a man aged 35 to 55 with glioma. CDR3 in amino acids: CASSLRDYPYNEQFF. CDR3 nucleotides: TGTGCCAGCAGCCTCCGGGACTACCCCTACAATGAGCAGTTCTTC. The full variable domain, its missing parts supplied by reference TRBV9 and TRBJ2-1, is DSGVTQTPKHLITATGQRVTLRCSPRSGDLSVYWYQQSLDQGLQFLIQYYNGEERAKGNILERFSAQQFPDLHSELNLSSLELGDSALYFCASSLRDYPYNEQFFGPGTRLTVL.